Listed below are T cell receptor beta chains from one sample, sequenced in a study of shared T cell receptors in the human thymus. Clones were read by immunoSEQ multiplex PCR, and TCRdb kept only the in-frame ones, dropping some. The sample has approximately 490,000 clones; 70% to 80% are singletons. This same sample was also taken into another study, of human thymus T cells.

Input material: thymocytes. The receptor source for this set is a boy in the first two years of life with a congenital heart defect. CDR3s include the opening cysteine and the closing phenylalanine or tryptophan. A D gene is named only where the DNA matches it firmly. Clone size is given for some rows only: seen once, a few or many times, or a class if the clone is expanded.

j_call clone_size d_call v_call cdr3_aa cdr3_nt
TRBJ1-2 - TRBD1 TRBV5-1 CASSLVKTGAGYTF TGCGCCAGCAGCTTGGTAAAGACAGGGGCCGGCTACACCTTC
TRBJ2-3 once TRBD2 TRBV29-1 CSGPGTSGRATDTQYF TGCAGCGGACCCGGGACTAGCGGGAGGGCCACAGATACGCAGTATTTT
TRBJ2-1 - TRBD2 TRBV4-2 CASSQDGFGGLAGADEQFF TGTGCCAGCAGCCAAGACGGGTTTGGGGGACTAGCGGGAGCGGATGAGCAGTTCTTC
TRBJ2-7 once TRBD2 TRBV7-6 CASSFLSGSSYEQYF TGTGCCAGCAGCTTCCTCAGCGGGAGCTCCTACGAGCAGTACTTC
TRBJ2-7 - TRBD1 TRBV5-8 CASILRTGRSSYEQYF TGTGCCAGCATTCTAAGGACAGGGAGAAGCTCCTACGAGCAGTACTTC
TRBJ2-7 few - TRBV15 CATSSSQVPFYEQYF TGTGCCACCAGCAGCTCCCAGGTCCCCTTCTACGAGCAGTACTTC
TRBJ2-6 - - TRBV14 CASSQEAGQGLGANVLTF TGTGCCAGCAGCCAAGAAGCCGGCCAGGGGTTAGGGGCCAACGTCCTGACTTTC
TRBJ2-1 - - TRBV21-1 CASNMGLAGGPQSSYNEQFF TGTGCCAGCAACATGGGACTAGCGGGAGGTCCCCAGAGCTCCTACAATGAGCAGTTCTTC
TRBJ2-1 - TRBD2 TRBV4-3 CASSHRSLGWTRVDEQFF TGCGCCAGCAGCCACAGAAGTTTAGGATGGACTAGAGTCGATGAGCAGTTCTTC
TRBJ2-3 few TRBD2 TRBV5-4 CASSPPGRVTSGNTDTQYF TGTGCCAGCAGCCCCCCAGGGCGGGTCACTAGCGGAAACACAGATACGCAGTATTTT
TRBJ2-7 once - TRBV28 CASTLQGRYEQYF TGTGCCAGCACCCTTCAGGGTAGATACGAGCAGTACTTC
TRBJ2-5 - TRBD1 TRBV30 CAWSPNPTGARETQYF TGTGCCTGGAGCCCGAACCCGACAGGGGCGAGGGAGACCCAGTACTTC
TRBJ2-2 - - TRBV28 CASRVYTNTGELFF TGTGCCAGCAGGGTTTACACGAACACCGGGGAGCTGTTTTTT
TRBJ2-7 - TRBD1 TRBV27 CASSLSLADREYEQYF TGTGCCAGCAGTTTATCCCTAGCTGACAGGGAATACGAGCAGTACTTC
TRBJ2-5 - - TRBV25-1 CASSQLTEVTQYF TGTGCCAGTTCTCAGTTAACCGAGGTGACCCAGTACTTC
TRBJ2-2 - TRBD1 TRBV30 CAWSWGECLRTGNTGELFF TGTGCCTGGAGTTGGGGCGAGTGTCTTAGGACAGGGAACACCGGGGAGCTGTTTTTT
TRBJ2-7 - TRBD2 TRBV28 CASSLKASCLREETYEQYF TGTGCCAGCAGTTTAAAGGCTTCTTGTTTGCGGGAGGAAACCTACGAGCAGTACTTC
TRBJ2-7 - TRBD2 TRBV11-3 CASSPDLAGGYEQYF TGTGCCAGCAGCCCTGACCTAGCGGGCGGCTACGAGCAGTACTTC
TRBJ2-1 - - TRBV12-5 CASGSRGEQFF TGTGCTAGCGGGAGTAGGGGTGAGCAGTTCTTC
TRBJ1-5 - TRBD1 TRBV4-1 CASSQELPGDRGFNQPQHF TGCGCCAGCAGCCAAGAACTCCCAGGGGACAGGGGTTTCAATCAGCCCCAGCATTTT
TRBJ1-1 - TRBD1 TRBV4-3 CASSQPDRGSTEAFF TGCGCCAGCAGCCAACCGGACAGGGGGAGCACTGAAGCTTTCTTT
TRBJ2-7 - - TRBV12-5 CASGRSRGVRSYEQYF TGTGCTAGTGGTCGATCCCGGGGAGTGCGCTCCTACGAGCAGTACTTC
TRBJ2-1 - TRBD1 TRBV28 CASSPGQNYNEQFF TGTGCCAGCAGTCCGGGACAGAACTACAATGAGCAGTTCTTC
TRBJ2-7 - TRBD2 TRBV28 CASSSRTSGRPGYEQYF TGTGCCAGCAGTTCTCGGACTAGCGGGAGGCCCGGGTACGAGCAGTACTTC
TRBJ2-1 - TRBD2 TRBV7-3 CASSFEGGAGGYEQFF TGTGCCAGCAGCTTCGAGGGGGGCGCGGGAGGTTATGAGCAGTTCTTC
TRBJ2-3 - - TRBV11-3 CASSNRPGRTDTQYF TGTGCCAGCAGTAACCGTCCAGGGCGCACAGATACGCAGTATTTT
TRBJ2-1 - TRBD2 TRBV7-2 CASSLSGRNEQFF TGTGCCAGCAGCCTCAGCGGGAGAAATGAGCAGTTCTTC
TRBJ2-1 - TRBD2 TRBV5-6 CASSDGTSGRLHEQFF TGTGCCAGCAGCGATGGGACTAGCGGGAGGTTGCATGAGCAGTTCTTC
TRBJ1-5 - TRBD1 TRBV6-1 CASITGAFNQPQHF TGTGCCAGCATCACAGGGGCCTTCAATCAGCCCCAGCATTTT
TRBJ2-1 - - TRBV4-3 CASSQDLGRYNEQFF TGCGCCAGCAGCCAAGATCTCGGCAGGTACAATGAGCAGTTCTTC
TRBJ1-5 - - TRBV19 CASSIPASGGGQPQHF TGTGCCAGTAGTATACCGGCCTCGGGGGGAGGTCAGCCCCAGCATTTT
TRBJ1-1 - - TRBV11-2 CASSGPGGTEAFF TGTGCCAGCAGCGGGCCGGGGGGCACTGAAGCTTTCTTT
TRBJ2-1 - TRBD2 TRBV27 CASMGGAGYNEQFF TGTGCCAGCATGGGAGGAGCGGGGTACAATGAGCAGTTCTTC
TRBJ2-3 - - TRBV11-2 CASSLEGGGQGTDTQYF TGTGCCAGCAGCTTAGAGGGGGGGGGACAGGGCACAGATACGCAGTATTTT
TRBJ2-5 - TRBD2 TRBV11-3 CASSGRGLAGMAQYF TGTGCCAGCAGCGGCCGAGGACTAGCGGGGATGGCCCAGTACTTC
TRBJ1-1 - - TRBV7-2 CASSSRVIAFF TGTGCCAGCAGCTCCCGGGTTATAGCTTTCTTT
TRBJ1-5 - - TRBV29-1 CSVEGRASNQPQHF TGCAGCGTTGAAGGCAGGGCGAGCAATCAGCCCCAGCATTTT
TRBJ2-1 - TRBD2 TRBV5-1 CASSFSGGGHYNEQFF TGCGCCAGCAGCTTTAGTGGGGGGGGTCACTACAATGAGCAGTTCTTC
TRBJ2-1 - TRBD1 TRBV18 CASSLRDRGWNEQFF TGTGCCAGCTCCCTCCGGGACAGGGGGTGGAATGAGCAGTTCTTC
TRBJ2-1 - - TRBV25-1 CASGYRGYDEQFF TGTGCCAGCGGATATCGAGGGTACGATGAGCAGTTCTTC